This TCR beta chain was sequenced during a study of OX40 agonist ivuxolimab in advanced cancers. Across the study: Those treated in dose escalation had hepatocellular carcinoma, melanoma, renal cell cancer or head and neck cancer. Those enrolled were approximately 87% male, with a mean age of around 60 years and ages from about 20 to 85. A history of anti-PD-1, anti-PD-L1 or anti-CTLA-4 therapy was acceptable, and approximately 41% had some.

The data were produced by immunoSEQ multiplex PCR, yet TCRdb's version contains in-frame clones alone and is incomplete. The sample contains around 34,000 clones, 70% to 85% of which appear only once. With respect to this clone: Its antigen is undetermined.

The CDR3 totals 12 residues. The V gene's germline CDR1 is SGHNT and CDR2 YYREEE (reference sequence). V was cut by 5 bases and J by 8 bases, with 10 bases left in between. Broader study findings: Among T cells, CD8+ cells averaged more expanded clones than CD4+ cells.

The sequencing used CD4+ or CD8+ T cells sorted from blood, collected in a trial of the OX40 agonist ivuxolimab. The chain carries TRBV5-4 and TRBJ2-2; D uncertain. The source of this sequence is an adult with an advanced solid tumor such as melanoma, head and neck, liver or kidney cancer. The CDR3 here is CASSYNPGELFF. The DNA of the CDR3 is TGTGCCAGCAGTTATAATCCTGGGGAGCTGTTTTTT.